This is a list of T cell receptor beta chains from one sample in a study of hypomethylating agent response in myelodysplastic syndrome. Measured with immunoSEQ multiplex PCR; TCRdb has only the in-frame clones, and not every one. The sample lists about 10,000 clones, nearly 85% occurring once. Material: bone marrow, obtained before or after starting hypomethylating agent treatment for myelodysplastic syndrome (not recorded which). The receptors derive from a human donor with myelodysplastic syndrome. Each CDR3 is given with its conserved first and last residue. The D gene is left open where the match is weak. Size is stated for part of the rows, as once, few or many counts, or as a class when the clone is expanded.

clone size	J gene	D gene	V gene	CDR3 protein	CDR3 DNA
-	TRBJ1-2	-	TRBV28	CASTLLRLGSYGYTF	TGTGCCAGCACTCTCCTCCGGCTTGGTAGCTATGGCTACACCTTC
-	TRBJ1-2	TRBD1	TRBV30	CAWNWGQGLYGYTF	TGTGCCTGGAATTGGGGACAGGGGTTATATGGCTACACCTTC
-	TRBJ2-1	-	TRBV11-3	CASSLDSYNEQFF	TGTGCCAGCAGCTTAGACAGCTACAATGAGCAGTTCTTC
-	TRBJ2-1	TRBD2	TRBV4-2	CASSSGASGNNEQFF	TGTGCCAGCAGCTCCGGGGCTAGCGGTAACAATGAGCAGTTCTTC
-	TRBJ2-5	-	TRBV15	CATSDTGWEQYF	TGTGCCACCAGCGACACAGGGTGGGAGCAGTACTTC
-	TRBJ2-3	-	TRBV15	CATSRDTPPYTQYF	TGTGCCACCAGCAGAGATACCCCTCCTTATACGCAGTATTTT
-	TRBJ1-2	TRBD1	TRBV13	CASSSRDSQRSYTF	TGTGCCAGCAGCTCGAGGGACAGCCAACGAAGTTACACCTTC
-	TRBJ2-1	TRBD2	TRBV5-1	CASSPGRGGALYNEQFF	TGCGCCAGCAGCCCTGGACGCGGGGGGGCGTTGTACAATGAGCAGTTCTTC
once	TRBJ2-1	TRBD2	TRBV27	CASSYGRASNEQFF	TGTGCCAGCAGTTACGGGAGGGCCTCCAATGAGCAGTTCTTC
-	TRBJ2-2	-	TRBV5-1	CASREPVRAGELFF	TGCGCCAGCAGGGAACCGGTTCGTGCCGGGGAGCTGTTTTTT
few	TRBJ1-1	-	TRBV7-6	CASSLEGLTRNTEAFF	TGTGCCAGCAGCTTAGAGGGACTGACGAGAAACACTGAAGCTTTCTTT
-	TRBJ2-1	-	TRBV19	CASSFPQSQGHRGYNEQFF	TGTGCCAGTAGTTTCCCACAATCACAGGGTCACCGCGGTTACAATGAGCAGTTCTTC
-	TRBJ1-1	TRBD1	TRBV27	CASSLSFFRGLLNTEAFF	TGTGCCAGCAGTTTAAGTTTTTTCAGGGGGCTGCTGAACACTGAAGCTTTCTTT
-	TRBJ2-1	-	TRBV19	CASSISGGGPYNEQFF	TGTGCCAGTAGTATAAGCGGAGGGGGGCCTTACAATGAGCAGTTCTTC